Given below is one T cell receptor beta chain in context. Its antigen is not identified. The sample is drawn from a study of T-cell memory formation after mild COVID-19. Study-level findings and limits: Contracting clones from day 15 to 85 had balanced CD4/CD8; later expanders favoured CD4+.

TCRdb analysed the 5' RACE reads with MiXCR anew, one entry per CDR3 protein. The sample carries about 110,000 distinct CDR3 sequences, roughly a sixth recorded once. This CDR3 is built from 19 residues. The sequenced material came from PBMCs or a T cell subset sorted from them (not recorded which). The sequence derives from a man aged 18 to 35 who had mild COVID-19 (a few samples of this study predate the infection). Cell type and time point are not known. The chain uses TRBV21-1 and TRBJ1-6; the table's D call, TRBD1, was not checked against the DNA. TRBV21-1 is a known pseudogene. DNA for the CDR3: TGTGCCAGCAGCAAAGTGGGGGACAGGGCGAGCTCCTATAATTCACCCCTCCACTTT. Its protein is CASSKVGDRASSYNSPLHF.